This section outlines one TCR beta chain sequence together with its context. Its target antigen remains unknown. It has no much larger one-base neighbor in the sample; base qualities were not kept. Interpreted using the paper, the time point label stands for: about 28 days (+/-7) after the second vaccine dose. Because spike-specific TCR depth and breadth did not differ between the two schedules, AZD1222 recipients who got a second dose at roughly 4 weeks were pooled with those who got a second dose at roughly 12 weeks. Samples from vaccinated people were obtained from the UK trials COV001 and COV002, which included a single-blind randomized controlled phase 2/3 trial of AZD1222 (ChAdOx1 nCoV-19) in healthy adults. For TCRbeta chain sequencing, PBMC samples from trial participants were taken at day 0 and at day 28 after the second dose. The source of the sample is a study of T cell responses to AZD1222 COVID-19 vaccine (dated by TCRdb to the early 2020s). With respect to the entire study: TCR sequencing covered approximately 230 trial participants: 200 to 220 given two doses of AZD1222 and about 26 given two doses of MenACWY control vaccine. Trial participants were enrolled by age into subgroups of 18-55, 56-69 and 70-plus years, and around 150, 28 and 57 TCR-sequenced participants, respectively, were included in these subgroups. Overall study results and their limits: The vaccine-associated CD4 TCRs covered the entire spike protein, and the dominant responses fell in regions 160-218 and 743-854. Most participants were white British and females outnumbered males, and the authors suggested that clonal diversity may have been underestimated. Reportedly, almost half of the unique spike-specific TCRs recognized epitopes lying outside the regions that are mutated in the B.1.351 and B.1.1.7 variants. A significant rise in spike-specific TCR breadth and depth was observed after two AZD1222 doses relative to day 0 and relative to MenACWY recipients. Conclusions about previously exposed vaccinees are limited, since just five or six AZD1222 recipients were seropositive for SARS-CoV-2 at baseline. No day 14 peak-response samples were available, so repertoires were characterized only after the peak T cell response. In the small 56-69-year group, the increase in depth fell short of significance, most likely because of low power.

The cysteine opens and the phenylalanine closes a CDR3 of 14 amino acids. Only the CDR3 part of the read is kept: 42 bases, read in frame from the first base. CDR1 and CDR2 are read off the germline V gene as SGHVS and FNYEAQ. The junction carries 16 bases between V and J, which are trimmed by 5 bases and 7 bases respectively. The CDR3 regions of human TCRbeta chains were analyzed by immunosequencing. Per the original workflow: Repertoire TCRs were matched against a reference library of SARS-CoV-2-specific TCRs generated with the MIRA antigen-specificity platform. Breadth was defined as the fraction of unique TCRs that were SARS-CoV-2-associated. Depth was defined as the fraction of total T cells that were SARS-CoV-2-associated. Using the MIRA data, each spike-specific TCR was assigned both to the spike region to which the TCR was reactive and to a CD4 or CD8 class. Log10-transformed breadth and depth values were compared by one-way ANOVA with Sidak's multiple comparisons tests. Drawn from immuneACCESS, this table holds only the in-frame rearrangements with V and J called that TCRdb kept. Clones are partly lost; checked studies trace under half to an unresolved V gene and leave the rest unexplained. V and J calls and clone size follow that table, whereas D and trimming were derived from the DNA. For this sample the table gives fewer than 120,000 clones, of which about 95% were detected only once. 2.9% of the sample lies in the top ten.

Specimen: peripheral blood, collected 28 days after the second AZD1222 dose. Recombination linked TRBV7-6 to TRBJ2-3; the D region may be TRBD1 or TRBD2, each matching 5 bases equally. This TCR was recovered from an adult who received the AZD1222 COVID-19 vaccine. DNA sequence: TGTGCCAGCAGCCCCCGGGACCCTGCGAATACGCAGTATTTT. It translates to CASSPRDPANTQYF.